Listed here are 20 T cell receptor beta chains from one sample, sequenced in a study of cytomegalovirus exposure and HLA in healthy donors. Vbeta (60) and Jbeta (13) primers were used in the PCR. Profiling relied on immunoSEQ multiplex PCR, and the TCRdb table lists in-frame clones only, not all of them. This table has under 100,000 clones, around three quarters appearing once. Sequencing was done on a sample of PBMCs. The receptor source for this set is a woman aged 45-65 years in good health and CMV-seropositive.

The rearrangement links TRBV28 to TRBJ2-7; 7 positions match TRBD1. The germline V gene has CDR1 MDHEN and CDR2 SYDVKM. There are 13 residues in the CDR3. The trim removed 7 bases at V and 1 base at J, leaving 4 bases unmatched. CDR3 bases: TGTGCCAGCACCATGACAGGGTCCTACGAGCAGTACTTC. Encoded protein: CASTMTGSYEQYF.

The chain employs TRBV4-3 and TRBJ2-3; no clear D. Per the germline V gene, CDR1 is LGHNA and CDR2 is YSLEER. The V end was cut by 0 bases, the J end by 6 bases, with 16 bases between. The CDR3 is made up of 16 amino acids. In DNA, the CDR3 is TGCGCCAGCAGCCAAGAATGGGCGAGAAACACGGATACGCAGTATTTT. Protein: CASSQEWARNTDTQYF.

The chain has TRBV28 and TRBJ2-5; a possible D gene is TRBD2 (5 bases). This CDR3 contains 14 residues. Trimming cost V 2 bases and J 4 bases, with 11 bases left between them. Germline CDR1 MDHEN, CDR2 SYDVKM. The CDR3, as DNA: TGTGCCAGCAGTTTAACCCGGGCGGGAGAGACCCAGTACTTC. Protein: CASSLTRAGETQYF.

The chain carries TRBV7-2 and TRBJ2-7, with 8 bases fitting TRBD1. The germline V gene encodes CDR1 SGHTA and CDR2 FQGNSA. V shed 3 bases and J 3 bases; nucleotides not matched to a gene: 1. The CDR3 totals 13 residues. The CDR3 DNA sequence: TGTGCCAGCAGCTTCACAGGGGGCTACGAGCAGTACTTC. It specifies CASSFTGGYEQYF.

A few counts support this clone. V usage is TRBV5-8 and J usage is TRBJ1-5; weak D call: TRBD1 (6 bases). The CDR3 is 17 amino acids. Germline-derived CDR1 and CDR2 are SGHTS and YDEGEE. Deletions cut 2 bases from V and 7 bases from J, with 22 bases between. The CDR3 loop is CASSLSGRWQGFQPQHF. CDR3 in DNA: TGTGCCAGCAGCTTATCGGGACGGTGGCAGGGGTTCCAGCCCCAGCATTTT.

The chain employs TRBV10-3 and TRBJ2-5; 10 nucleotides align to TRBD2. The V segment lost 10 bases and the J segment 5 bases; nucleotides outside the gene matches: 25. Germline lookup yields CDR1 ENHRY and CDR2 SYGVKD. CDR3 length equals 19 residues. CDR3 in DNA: TGTGCCACTGAAGAGGCTAGCGGGAGAGGGGGAGGTATTCTGGAGACCCAGTACTTC. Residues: CATEEASGRGGGILETQYF.

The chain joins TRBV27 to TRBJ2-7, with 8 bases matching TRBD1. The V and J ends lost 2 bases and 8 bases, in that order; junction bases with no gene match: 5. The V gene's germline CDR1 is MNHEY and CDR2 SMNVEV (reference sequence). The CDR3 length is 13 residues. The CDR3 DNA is TGTGCCAGCAGTTTAGTGTCAGGGGGCAAGCAGTACTTC. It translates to CASSLVSGGKQYF.

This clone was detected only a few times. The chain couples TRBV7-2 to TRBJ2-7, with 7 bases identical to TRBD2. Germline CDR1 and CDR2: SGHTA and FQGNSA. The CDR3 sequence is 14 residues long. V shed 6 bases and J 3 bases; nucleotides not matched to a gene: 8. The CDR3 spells CASSPELAHYEQYF. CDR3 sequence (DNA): TGTGCCAGCAGTCCCGAACTAGCGCACTACGAGCAGTACTTC. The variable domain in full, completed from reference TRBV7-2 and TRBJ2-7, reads GAGVSQSPSNKVTEKGKDVELRCDPISGHTALYWYRQSLGQGLEFLIYFQGNSAPDKSGLPSDRFSAERTGGSVSTLTIQRTQQEDSAVYLCASSPELAHYEQYFGPGTRLTVT.

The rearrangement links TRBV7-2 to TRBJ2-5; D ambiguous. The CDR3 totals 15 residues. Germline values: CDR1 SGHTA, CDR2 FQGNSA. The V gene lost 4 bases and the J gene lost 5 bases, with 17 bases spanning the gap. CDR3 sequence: CASSSPPIVSETQYF. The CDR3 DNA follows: TGTGCCAGCAGCTCCCCCCCGATCGTTAGCGAGACCCAGTACTTC.

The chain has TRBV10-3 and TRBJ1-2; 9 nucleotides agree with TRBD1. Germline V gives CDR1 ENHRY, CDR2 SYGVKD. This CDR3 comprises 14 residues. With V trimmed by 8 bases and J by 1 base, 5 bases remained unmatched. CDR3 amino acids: CAIYGQGRNYGYTF. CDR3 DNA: TGTGCCATCTATGGACAGGGGCGTAACTATGGCTACACCTTC.

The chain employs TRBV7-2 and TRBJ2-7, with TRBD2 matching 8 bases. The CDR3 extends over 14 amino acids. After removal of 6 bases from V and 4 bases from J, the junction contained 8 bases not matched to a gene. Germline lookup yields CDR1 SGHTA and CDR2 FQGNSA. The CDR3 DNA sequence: TGTGCCAGCAGGCCGGGACTAGTTGGTTACGAGCAGTACTTC. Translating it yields CASRPGLVGYEQYF.

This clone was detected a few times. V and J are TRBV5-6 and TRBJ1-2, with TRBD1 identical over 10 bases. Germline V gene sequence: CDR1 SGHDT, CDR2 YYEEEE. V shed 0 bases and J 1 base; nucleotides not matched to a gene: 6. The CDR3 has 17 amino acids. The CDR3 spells CASSLEGTGDLNYGYTF. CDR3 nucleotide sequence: TGTGCCAGCAGCTTGGAAGGGACAGGGGATCTTAACTATGGCTACACCTTC.

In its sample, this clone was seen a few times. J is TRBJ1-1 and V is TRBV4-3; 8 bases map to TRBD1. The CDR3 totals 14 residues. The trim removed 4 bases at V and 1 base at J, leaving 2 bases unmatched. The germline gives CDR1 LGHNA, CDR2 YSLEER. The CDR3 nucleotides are TGCGCCAGCAGCCCGGACAGGGCGAACACTGAAGCTTTCTTT. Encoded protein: CASSPDRANTEAFF.

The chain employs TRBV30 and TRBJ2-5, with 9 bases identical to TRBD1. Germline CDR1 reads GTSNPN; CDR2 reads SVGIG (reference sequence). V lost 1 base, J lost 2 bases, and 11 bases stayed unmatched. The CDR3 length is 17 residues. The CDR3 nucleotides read TGTGCCTGGAGTGGATTGGGGGACAGGGTTCCTCAAGAGACCCAGTACTTC. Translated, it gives CAWSGLGDRVPQETQYF.

The CDR3 spells CASSPGLAGTYEQYF. CDR3 nucleotides: TGCGCCAGCAGCCCGGGACTAGCGGGAACCTACGAGCAGTACTTC. The chain combines TRBV5-1 with TRBJ2-7; 13 bases are a match to TRBD2. Unmatched junction bases numbered 3, after V lost 4 bases and J lost 2 bases. Germline V CDR1 and CDR2: SGHRS, YFSETQ. This CDR3 spans 15 amino acids.

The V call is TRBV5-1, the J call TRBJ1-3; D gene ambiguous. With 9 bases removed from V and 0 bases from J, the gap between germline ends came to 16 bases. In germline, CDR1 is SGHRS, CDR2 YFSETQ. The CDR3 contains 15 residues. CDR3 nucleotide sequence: TGCGCCACAAAGGACTCTGACTCCTCTGGAAACACCATATATTTT. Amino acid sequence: CATKDSDSSGNTIYF.

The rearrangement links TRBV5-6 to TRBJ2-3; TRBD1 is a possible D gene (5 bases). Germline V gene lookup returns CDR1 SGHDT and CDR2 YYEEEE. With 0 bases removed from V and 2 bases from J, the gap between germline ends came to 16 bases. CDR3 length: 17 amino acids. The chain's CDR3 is CASSLVGRAPSTDTQYF. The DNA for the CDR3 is TGTGCCAGCAGCTTGGTTGGCAGGGCGCCTTCCACAGATACGCAGTATTTT.

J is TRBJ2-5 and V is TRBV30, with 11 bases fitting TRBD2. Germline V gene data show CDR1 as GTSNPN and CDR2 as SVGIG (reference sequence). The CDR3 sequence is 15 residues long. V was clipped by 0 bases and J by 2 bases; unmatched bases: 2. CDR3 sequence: CAWSVLAGVQETQYF. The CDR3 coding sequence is TGTGCCTGGAGTGTACTAGCGGGAGTTCAAGAGACCCAGTACTTC.

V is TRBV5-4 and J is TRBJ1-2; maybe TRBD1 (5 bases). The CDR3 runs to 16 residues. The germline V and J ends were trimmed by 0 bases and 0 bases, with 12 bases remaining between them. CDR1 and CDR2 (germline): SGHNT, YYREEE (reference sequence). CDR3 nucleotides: TGTGCCAGCAGCTTGGAGGGGAGGGCCACTAACTATGGCTACACCTTC. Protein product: CASSLEGRATNYGYTF.

The DNA of the CDR3 is TGTGCCAGCAGTGAAGCCAACACCCTAGCGGGAGCTGGGGAGCAGTACTTC. It yields the protein CASSEANTLAGAGEQYF. The chain joins TRBV6-1 to TRBJ2-5; 10 nucleotides agree with TRBD2. CDR3 size: 17 residues. Germline loops: CDR1 MNHNS, CDR2 SASEGT. V lost 0 bases, J lost 11 bases, and 15 bases stayed unmatched.